Given below is one T cell receptor beta chain in context. The CDR3 length is 13 residues. Germline CDR1 and CDR2: LNHDA and SQIVND (reference sequence). V lost 7 bases to trimming and J lost 3 bases, with 12 bases between them. Original analysis: The authors estimated nucleated cell counts from reference gene primer amplification. The table came from immunoSEQ multiplex PCR; TCRdb's copy has only in-frame clones and leaves some out. For V, J and clone size, that table is used; D and trimming come from the DNA. The sample has more than 85,000 clones, approximately 91% seen once. These data are taken from a study of blood T cell repertoires in COVID-19.

The source is a woman aged 60 to 75 with acute or convalescent COVID-19. V is TRBV19 and J is TRBJ1-1, with no clear D. The sequenced sample consisted of peripheral blood. The DNA of the CDR3 is TGTGCCAGTACCCGGGTACTAGACACTGAAGCTTTCTTT. As protein: CASTRVLDTEAFF. Full variable domain (remainder filled in from reference TRBV19 and TRBJ1-1): DGGITQSPKYLFRKEGQNVTLSCEQNLNHDAMYWYRQDPGQGLRLIYYSQIVNDFQKGDIAEGYSVSREKKESFPLTVTSAQKNPTAFYLCASTRVLDTEAFFGQGTRLTVV.